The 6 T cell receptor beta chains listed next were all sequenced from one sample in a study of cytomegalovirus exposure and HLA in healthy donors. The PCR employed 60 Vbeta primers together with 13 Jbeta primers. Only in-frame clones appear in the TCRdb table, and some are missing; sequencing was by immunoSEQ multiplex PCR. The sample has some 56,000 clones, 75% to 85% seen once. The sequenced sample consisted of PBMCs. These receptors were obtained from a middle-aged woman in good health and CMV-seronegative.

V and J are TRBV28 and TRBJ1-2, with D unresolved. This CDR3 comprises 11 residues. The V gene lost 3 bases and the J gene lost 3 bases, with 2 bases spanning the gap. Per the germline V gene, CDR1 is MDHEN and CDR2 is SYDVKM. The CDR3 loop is CASSFYYGYTF. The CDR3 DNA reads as TGTGCCAGCAGTTTCTACTATGGCTACACCTTC.

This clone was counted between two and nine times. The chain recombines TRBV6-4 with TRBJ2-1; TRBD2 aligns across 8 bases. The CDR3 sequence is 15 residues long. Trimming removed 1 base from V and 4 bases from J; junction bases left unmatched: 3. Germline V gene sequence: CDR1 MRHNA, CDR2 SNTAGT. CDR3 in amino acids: CASSDFGGRYNEQFF. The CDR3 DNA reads TGTGCCAGCAGTGACTTTGGCGGGAGGTACAATGAGCAGTTCTTC.

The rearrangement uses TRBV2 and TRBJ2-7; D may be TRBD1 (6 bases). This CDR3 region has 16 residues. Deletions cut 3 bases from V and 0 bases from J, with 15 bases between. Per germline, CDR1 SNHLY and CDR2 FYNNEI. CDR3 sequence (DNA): TGTGCCAGCAGTGACGGGGTGGGGGCAGTCTCCTACGAGCAGTACTTC. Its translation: CASSDGVGAVSYEQYF.

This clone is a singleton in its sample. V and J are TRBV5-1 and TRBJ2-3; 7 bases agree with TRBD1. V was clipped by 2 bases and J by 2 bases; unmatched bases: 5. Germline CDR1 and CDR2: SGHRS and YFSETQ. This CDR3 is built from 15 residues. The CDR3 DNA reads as TGCGCCAGCAGCTTACAGGGGAGCCCCACAGATACGCAGTATTTT. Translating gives CASSLQGSPTDTQYF.

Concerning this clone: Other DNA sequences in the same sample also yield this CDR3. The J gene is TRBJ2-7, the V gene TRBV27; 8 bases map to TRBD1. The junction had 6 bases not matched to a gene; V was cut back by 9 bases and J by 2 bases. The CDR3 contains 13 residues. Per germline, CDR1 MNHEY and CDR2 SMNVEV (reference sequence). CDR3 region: CASSPGQAYEQYF. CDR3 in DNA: TGTGCCAGTTCCCCGGGACAGGCCTACGAGCAGTACTTC.

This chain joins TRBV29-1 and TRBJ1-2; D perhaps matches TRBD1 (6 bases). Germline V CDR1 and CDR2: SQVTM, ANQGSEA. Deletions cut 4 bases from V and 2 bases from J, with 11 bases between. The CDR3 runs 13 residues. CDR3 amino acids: CSVAGDINYGYTF. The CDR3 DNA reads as TGCAGCGTTGCAGGGGATATCAACTATGGCTACACCTTC.